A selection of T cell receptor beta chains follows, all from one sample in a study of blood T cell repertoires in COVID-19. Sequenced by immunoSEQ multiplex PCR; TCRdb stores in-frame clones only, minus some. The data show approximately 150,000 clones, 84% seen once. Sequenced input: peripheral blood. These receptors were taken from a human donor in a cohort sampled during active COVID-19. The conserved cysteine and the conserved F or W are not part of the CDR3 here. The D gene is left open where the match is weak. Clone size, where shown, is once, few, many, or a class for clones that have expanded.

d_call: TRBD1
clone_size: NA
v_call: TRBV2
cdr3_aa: ASTPGQGRPKLF

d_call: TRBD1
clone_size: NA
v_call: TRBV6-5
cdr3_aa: ASSTGTGRETQY

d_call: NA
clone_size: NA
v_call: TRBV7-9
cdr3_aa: ASSLNFDTEAF

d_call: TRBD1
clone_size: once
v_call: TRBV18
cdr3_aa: ASSHTGGITTGELF

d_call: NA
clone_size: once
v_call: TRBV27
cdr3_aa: ASTLAPSALGTDTQY

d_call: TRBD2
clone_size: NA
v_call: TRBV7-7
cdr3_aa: ASSLGLAGRENTGELF

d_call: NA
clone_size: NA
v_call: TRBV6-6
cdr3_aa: ASSRRDPDTQY

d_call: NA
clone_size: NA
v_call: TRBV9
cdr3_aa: ASSGGPDEKLF

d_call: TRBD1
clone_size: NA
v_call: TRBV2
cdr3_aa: ASSDRDRPQH

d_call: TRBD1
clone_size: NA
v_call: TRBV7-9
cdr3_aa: ASSLQGATEAF

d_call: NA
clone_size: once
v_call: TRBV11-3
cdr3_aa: ASSSGGGGNTEAF

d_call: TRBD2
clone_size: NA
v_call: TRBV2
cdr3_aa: ASSPPGRGGFYEQY

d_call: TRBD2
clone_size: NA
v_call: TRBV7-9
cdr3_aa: ASTPDLAGGPNEQF

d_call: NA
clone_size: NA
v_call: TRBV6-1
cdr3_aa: ASSEGGPQETQY

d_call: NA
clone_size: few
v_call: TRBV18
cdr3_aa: ASSPSNRRDEKLF

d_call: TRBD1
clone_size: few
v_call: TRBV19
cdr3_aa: ASSTGGKGELF

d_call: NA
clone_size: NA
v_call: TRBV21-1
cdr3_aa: ASSKDRAFINEQF

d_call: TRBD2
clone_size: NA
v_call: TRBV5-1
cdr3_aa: ASSKELAGTSLDTQY

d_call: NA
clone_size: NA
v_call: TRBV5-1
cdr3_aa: ASSPGQSLGDTQY

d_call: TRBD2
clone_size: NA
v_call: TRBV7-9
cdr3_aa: ASSLGLAGGVTYEQY

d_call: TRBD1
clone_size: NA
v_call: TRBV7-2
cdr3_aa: ASRSTGTENSPLH

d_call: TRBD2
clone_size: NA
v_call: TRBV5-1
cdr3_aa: ASRRSGGAGNEQF

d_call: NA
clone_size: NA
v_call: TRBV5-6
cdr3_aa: ASSPTGRYSPLH

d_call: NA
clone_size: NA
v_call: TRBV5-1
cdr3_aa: ASSLDYNEQF

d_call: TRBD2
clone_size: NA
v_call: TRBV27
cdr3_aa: ASSAPTSGRFNNEQF

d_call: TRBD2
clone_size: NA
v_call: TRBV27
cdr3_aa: ASSLTPSGEQF

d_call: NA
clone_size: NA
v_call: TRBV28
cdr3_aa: ASKPLFGNQPQH

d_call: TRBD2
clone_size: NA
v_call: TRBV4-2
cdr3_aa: ASSQDPGLETDTQY

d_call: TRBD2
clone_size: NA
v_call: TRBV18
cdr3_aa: ASSPPPLAMNTGELF

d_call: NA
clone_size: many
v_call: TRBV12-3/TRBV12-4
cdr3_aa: ASTRSYNSPLH

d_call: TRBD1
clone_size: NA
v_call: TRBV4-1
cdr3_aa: ASSQVGQGYQETQY

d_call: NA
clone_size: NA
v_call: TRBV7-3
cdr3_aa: ASSLNGGKQETQY

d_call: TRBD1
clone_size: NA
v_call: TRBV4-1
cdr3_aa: ASSQDGTGSSYEQY

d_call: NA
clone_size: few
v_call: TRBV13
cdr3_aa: ATPDSAGGNTIY

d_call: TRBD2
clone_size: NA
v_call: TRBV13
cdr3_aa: ASSLGLAGEQF

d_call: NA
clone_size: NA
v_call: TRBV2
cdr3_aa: ASSSGTLNTDQPQH

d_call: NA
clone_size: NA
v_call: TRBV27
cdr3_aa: ASSLGGTNSPLH

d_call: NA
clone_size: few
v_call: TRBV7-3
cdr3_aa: ASSGRQDPAPYNYGYT

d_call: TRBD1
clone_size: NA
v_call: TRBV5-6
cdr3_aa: ASSSTTGGDQPQH

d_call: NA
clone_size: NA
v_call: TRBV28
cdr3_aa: ASSYRDYEQY

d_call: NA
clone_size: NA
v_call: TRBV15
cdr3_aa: ATSTWTPGGTGELF